Given below is one T cell receptor (beta chain) in context. Its target is unknown. A multiplex PCR was run with 60 Vbeta primers and 13 Jbeta primers. Clones were read by immunoSEQ multiplex PCR, and TCRdb kept only the in-frame ones, dropping some. The sample shows 100,000 to 150,000 clones, 65% to 75% of them seen only once. This sample stems from a study of cytomegalovirus exposure and HLA in healthy donors. Background on the study: Early released data had about 80 million unique TCRs, all coming from HLA-typed donors. Study-wide results and limits: In an earlier analysis, about 87% or about 30%: the productive usage of most TCR beta V segments.

CDR3 length: 15 residues. The germline V gene has CDR1 MNHEY and CDR2 SMNVEV (reference sequence). V was trimmed by 7 bases and J by 2 bases, leaving 12 bases between them. Material: PBMCs. This receptor was obtained from a man aged 35 to 55 in good health and CMV-seropositive. The chain links TRBV27 to TRBJ1-6; D may be TRBD1 (6 bases). CDR3 coding DNA: TGTGCCAGCACTCGAGGGGGACCCTATAATTCACCCCTCCACTTT. Translation: CASTRGGPYNSPLHF.